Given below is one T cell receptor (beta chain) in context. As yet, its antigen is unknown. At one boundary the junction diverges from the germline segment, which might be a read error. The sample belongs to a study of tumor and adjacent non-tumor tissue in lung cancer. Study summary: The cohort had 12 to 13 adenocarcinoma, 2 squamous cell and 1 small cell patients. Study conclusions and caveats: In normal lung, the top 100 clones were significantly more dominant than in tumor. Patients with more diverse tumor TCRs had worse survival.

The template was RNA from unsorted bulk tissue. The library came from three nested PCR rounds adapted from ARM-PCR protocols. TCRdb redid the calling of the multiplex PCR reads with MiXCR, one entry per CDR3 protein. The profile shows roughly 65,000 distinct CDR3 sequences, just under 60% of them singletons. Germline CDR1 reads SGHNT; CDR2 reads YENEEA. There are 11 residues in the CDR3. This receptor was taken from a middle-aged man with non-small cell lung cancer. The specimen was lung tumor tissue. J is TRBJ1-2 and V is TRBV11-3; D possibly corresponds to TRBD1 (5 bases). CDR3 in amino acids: CARDGARGYTF. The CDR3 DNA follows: TGTGCCCGAGATGGGGCGCGTGGCTATACCTTC. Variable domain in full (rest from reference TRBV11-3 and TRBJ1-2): EAGVVQSPRYKIIEKKQPVAFWCNPISGHNTLYWYLQNLGQGPELLIRYENEEAVDDSQLPKDRFSAERLKGVDSTLKIQPAELGDSAVYLCARDGARGYTFGSGTRLTVV.